These 25 T cell receptor beta chains were all obtained from the same sample, sequenced in a study of CD4 T cells in relation to SARS-CoV-2 and coronaviruses. No cognate antigen is known for these TCRs. Clones were read by immunoSEQ multiplex PCR, and TCRdb kept only the in-frame ones, dropping some. The table lists 35,000 or so clones, about four fifths of them singletons. The sequencing input was naive CD4+ T cells from PBMCs, cultured in vitro. The subset: naive CD4+ T cells isolated by negative enrichment. These receptor sequences come from an adult with COVID-19.

The V gene is TRBV3-1 (or the pseudogene TRBV3-2), the J gene TRBJ2-1; TRBD1 aligns across 9 bases. The J segment lost 4 bases and the V segment lost 6 bases, leaving 4 bases of the junction unmatched. The CDR3 contains 14 residues. The germline CDR1 and CDR2 sequences are LGHDT and YNNKEL (reference sequence). Here the CDR3 reads CASSPGQGYNEQFF. CDR3 DNA: TGTGCCAGCAGTCCGGGACAGGGATACAATGAGCAGTTCTTC.

V is TRBV7-9 and J is TRBJ2-7; D unresolved. V gave up 1 base and J gave up 3 bases, with 7 bases separating them. Germline V CDR1 and CDR2: SEHNR, FQNEAQ (reference sequence). The CDR3 runs 13 residues. The CDR3, as DNA: TGTGCCAGCAGCTTAGGTGTTGTCTACGAGCAGTACTTC. Residues: CASSLGVVYEQYF. The complete variable domain, with remaining parts taken from reference TRBV7-9 and TRBJ2-7, reads DTGVSQNPRHKITKRGQNVTFRCDPISEHNRLYWYRQTLGQGPEFLTYFQNEAQLEKSRLLSDRFSAERPKGSFSTLEIQRTEQGDSAMYLCASSLGVVYEQYFGPGTRLTVT.

For the CDR3, the DNA is TGTGCCAGCAGAGGCTCTGGAGGGCCCGGGGAGCTGTTTTTT. Protein sequence: CASRGSGGPGELFF. The J gene is TRBJ2-2, the V gene TRBV5-4, with D perhaps TRBD2 (6 bases). Trimming removed 5 bases at V and 6 bases at J, with 14 bases between. The CDR3 spans 14 residues. CDR1 is SGHNT, CDR2 YYREEE, per germline (reference sequence).

The gene calls are TRBV5-1 and TRBJ2-3, with D possibly matching TRBD2 (6 bases). Trimming stripped 2 bases from V and 5 bases from J, with 18 bases between. The CDR3 consists of 16 residues. Germline CDR1 is SGHRS and CDR2 is YFSETQ. The DNA for the CDR3 is TGCGCCAGCAGCTTCACGGGGGACGGCTCCGTAGATACGCAGTATTTT. This gives the protein CASSFTGDGSVDTQYF. Using reference TRBV5-1 and TRBJ2-3 for the parts outside the CDR3, the full variable domain is KAGVTQTPRYLIKTRGQQVTLSCSPISGHRSVSWYQQTPGQGLQFLFEYFSETQRNKGNFPGRFSGRQFSNSRSEMNVSTLELGDSALYLCASSFTGDGSVDTQYFGPGTRLTVL.

The chain carries TRBV24-1 and TRBJ1-2; 9 nucleotides line up with TRBD1. Germline V gene sequence: CDR1 KGHDR, CDR2 SFDVKD. The CDR3 sequence is 15 residues long. V lost 3 bases, J lost 3 bases, and 4 bases stayed unmatched. The DNA for the CDR3 is TGTGCCACCAGTGATGTTAGGACAGGGGACTATGGCTACACCTTC. Its translation: CATSDVRTGDYGYTF.

The chain employs TRBV7-9 and TRBJ2-1, with 9 bases identical to TRBD1. V was pared by 5 bases and J by 6 bases, with 14 bases of the junction left unmatched. This CDR3 is built from 17 residues. Germline V CDR1 and CDR2: SEHNR, FQNEAQ (reference sequence). CDR3 loop: CASSPRTGTGIVNEQFF. The CDR3 DNA sequence: TGTGCCAGCAGCCCCCGTACCGGGACAGGGATCGTCAATGAGCAGTTCTTC.

The chain uses TRBV2 and TRBJ2-3; D ambiguous. Germline V gene data show CDR1 as SNHLY and CDR2 as FYNNEI. This CDR3 has 17 amino acids. Trimming took 7 bases from V and 1 from J, leaving 21 bases between them. The CDR3 spells CASNEFSGNLGTDTQYF. The CDR3 bases are TGTGCCAGCAACGAATTTTCGGGTAATCTCGGCACAGATACGCAGTATTTT.

The chain has TRBV6-4 and TRBJ2-3; the match to TRBD2 covers 9 bases. This CDR3 has 15 amino acids. The trim removed 2 bases at V and 3 bases at J, leaving 3 bases unmatched. CDR1 is MRHNA, CDR2 SNTAGT, per germline. The CDR3 here is CASSDRAGGTDTQYF. The CDR3 coding sequence is TGTGCCAGCAGTGACCGGGCGGGAGGGACAGATACGCAGTATTTT.

The rearrangement uses TRBV10-3 and TRBJ1-1; D call uncertain. Germline V lookup: CDR1 ENHRY, CDR2 SYGVKD. V was shortened by 1 base and J by 1 base, with 10 bases between the two germline ends. The CDR3 spans 15 residues. The CDR3: CAISEFRQTNTEAFF. In DNA form, the CDR3 reads TGTGCCATCAGTGAGTTTAGGCAGACGAACACTGAAGCTTTCTTT.

The chain combines TRBV29-1 with TRBJ2-3; D possibly corresponds to TRBD1 (6 bases). CDR1 and CDR2 from the germline V gene are SQVTM and ANQGSEA. The CDR3 totals 14 residues. Trimming took 6 bases from V and 3 from J, leaving 16 bases between them. Here the CDR3 DNA reads TGCAGCGTGTCGCCGACAGGCGAAACAGATACGCAGTATTTT. Protein product: CSVSPTGETDTQYF.

The chain joins TRBV27 to TRBJ1-4, with 7 bases that match TRBD1. The trim removed 4 bases at V and 3 bases at J, leaving 8 bases unmatched. The V gene's germline CDR1 is MNHEY and CDR2 SMNVEV (reference sequence). There are 16 residues in the CDR3. CDR3 nucleotides: TGTGCCAGCAGTTACTTCAGGGACAGCCCTAATGAAAAACTGTTTTTT. Translation: CASSYFRDSPNEKLFF. Using reference TRBV27 and TRBJ1-4 for the parts outside the CDR3, the full variable domain is EAQVTQNPRYLITVTGKKLTVTCSQNMNHEYMSWYRQDPGLGLRQIYYSMNVEVTDKGDVPEGYKVSRKEKRNFPLILESPSPNQTSLYFCASSYFRDSPNEKLFFGSGTQLSVL.

The chain recombines TRBV7-2 with TRBJ2-5; no clear D. The germline V gene encodes CDR1 SGHTA and CDR2 FQGNSA. Deletions cut 0 bases from V and 3 bases from J, with 5 bases between. This CDR3 has 13 amino acids. The CDR3 loop reads CASSLAAKETQYF. DNA of the CDR3: TGTGCCAGCAGCTTAGCAGCGAAAGAGACCCAGTACTTC.

This chain links TRBV15 with TRBJ2-1, with D possibly matching TRBD2 (6 bases). The germline V gene encodes CDR1 LNHNV and CDR2 YYDKDF (reference sequence). The V and J ends lost 0 bases and 7 bases respectively, with 13 bases between them. This CDR3 contains 15 residues. CDR3 sequence reads: CATSREGGPLNEQFF. The DNA of the CDR3 is TGTGCCACCAGCAGAGAGGGGGGACCGCTTAATGAGCAGTTCTTC. Looking up the rest from reference TRBV15 and TRBJ2-1 gives the full variable domain: DAMVIQNPRYQVTQFGKPVTLSCSQTLNHNVMYWYQQKSSQAPKLLFHYYDKDFNNEADTPDNFQSRRPNTSFCFLDIRSPGLGDTAMYLCATSREGGPLNEQFFGPGTRLTVL.

The rearrangement uses TRBV13 and TRBJ2-6; 7 bases fit TRBD1. CDR3 length: 16 residues. Germline assignment: CDR1 PRHDT and CDR2 FYEKMQ (reference sequence). The junction had 8 bases not matched to a gene; V was cut back by 5 bases and J by 4 bases. The CDR3 region is CASSPPTGAGANVLTF. The CDR3 DNA follows: TGTGCCAGCAGCCCGCCAACAGGGGCCGGGGCCAACGTCCTGACTTTC. Drawing the rest from reference TRBV13 and TRBJ2-6, the complete variable domain is AAGVIQSPRHLIKEKRETATLKCYPIPRHDTVYWYQQGPGQDPQFLISFYEKMQSDKGSIPDRFSAQQFSDYHSELNMSSLELGDSALYFCASSPPTGAGANVLTFGAGSRLTVL.

CDR3 protein: CASSLGVLVGEQYF. In nucleotides, the CDR3 is TGTGCCAGCAGCTTGGGAGTCCTGGTCGGCGAGCAGTACTTC. V and J are TRBV5-4 and TRBJ2-7, with unresolved D. Trimming removed 0 bases at V and 6 bases at J, with 13 bases between. The CDR3 is made up of 14 amino acids. Germline V gene data show CDR1 as SGHNT and CDR2 as YYREEE (reference sequence).

V gene TRBV9 combines with J gene TRBJ2-3; 7 bases fit TRBD2. CDR3 length: 14 residues. Germline CDR1 and CDR2: SGDLS and YYNGEE. After removal of 4 bases from V and 4 bases from J, the junction contained 6 bases not matched to a gene. CDR3 nucleotide sequence: TGTGCCAGCAGCCCGCGGGAGTCCCCAGATACGCAGTATTTT. Its translation: CASSPRESPDTQYF.

CDR3 residues: CASSRGGTSKNIQYF. The CDR3 nucleotides read TGTGCCAGTAGTAGAGGGGGAACCTCCAAAAACATTCAGTACTTC. V is TRBV19 and J is TRBJ2-4; D may be TRBD1 (6 bases). V was pared by 4 bases and J by 2 bases, with 12 bases between. The CDR3 contains 15 residues. CDR1 is LNHDA and CDR2 is SQIVND in the germline V gene (reference sequence).

The genes are TRBV5-4 and TRBJ2-3; unclear D gene. Between the trimmed V and J ends, which lost 6 bases and 2 bases, there was a span of 13 bases. Per germline, CDR1 SGHNT and CDR2 YYREEE (reference sequence). CDR3 length: 14 residues. CDR3 loop: CASTWAQHTDTQYF. The CDR3 coding sequence is TGTGCCAGCACCTGGGCGCAACACACAGATACGCAGTATTTT. Complete variable domain (other parts from reference TRBV5-4 and TRBJ2-3): ETGVTQSPTHLIKTRGQQVTLRCSSQSGHNTVSWYQQALGQGPQFIFQYYREEENGRGNFPPRFSGLQFPNYSSELNVNALELDDSALYLCASTWAQHTDTQYFGPGTRLTVL.

The rearrangement uses TRBV28 and TRBJ1-2, with 11 bases identical to TRBD1. CDR1 is MDHEN, CDR2 SYDVKM, per germline. With 5 bases clipped from V and 7 bases from J, the junction kept 9 bases outside the gene matches. The CDR3 is 15 residues long. CDR3 bases: TGTGCCAGCAGTCCGCGGACAGGGGGCTGGGGTGGCTACACCTTC. Translated, it gives CASSPRTGGWGGYTF.

The chain is built from TRBV5-1 and TRBJ2-1; D gene unclear. Germline loops: CDR1 SGHRS, CDR2 YFSETQ. Trimming stripped 4 bases from V and 5 bases from J, with 10 bases between. The CDR3 length is 13 residues. In DNA form, the CDR3 reads TGCGCCAGCAGCCCCGGACGAGACAATGAGCAGTTCTTC. Encoded protein: CASSPGRDNEQFF.

This chain links TRBV28 with TRBJ2-7; D is ambiguous. Trimming took 1 base from V and 5 from J, leaving 12 bases between them. The CDR3 has 14 amino acids. Germline lookup yields CDR1 MDHEN and CDR2 SYDVKM. CDR3 nucleotides: TGTGCCAGCAGTTTATCCCGGCACCCAAACGAGCAGTACTTC. As protein: CASSLSRHPNEQYF. Combining the CDR3 with reference TRBV28 and TRBJ2-7 gives the whole variable domain DVKVTQSSRYLVKRTGEKVFLECVQDMDHENMFWYRQDPGLGLRLIYFSYDVKMKEKGDIPEGYSVSREKKERFSLILESASTNQTSMYLCASSLSRHPNEQYFGPGTRLTVT.

In its sample, this clone was seen a few times. The chain has TRBV5-6 and TRBJ2-3; D is unresolved. Per the germline V gene, CDR1 is SGHDT and CDR2 is YYEEEE. CDR3 length equals 17 residues. Trimming cost V 0 bases and J 1 base, with 15 bases left between them. The CDR3 DNA is TGTGCCAGCAGCTTGGGGTTAAGACACCGCGGCACAGATACGCAGTATTTT. Its translation: CASSLGLRHRGTDTQYF.

The chain employs TRBV4-3 and TRBJ1-2; tentative D call: TRBD1 (5 bases). In germline, CDR1 is LGHNA, CDR2 YSLEER. The V gene lost 3 bases and the J gene lost 5 bases, with 16 bases spanning the gap. CDR3 length: 15 amino acids. CDR3 in DNA: TGCGCCAGCAGCCAGGTTCCGGGACCGACTTATGGCTACACCTTC. As protein: CASSQVPGPTYGYTF.

V gene TRBV19 combines with J gene TRBJ1-4, with a possible D match to TRBD1 (5 bases). Germline assignment: CDR1 LNHDA and CDR2 SQIVND (reference sequence). V lost 3 bases and J 7 bases, leaving 15 bases between the germline ends. The CDR3 loop spans 15 amino acids. The CDR3 nucleotides read TGTGCCAGTAGTATCGGGGGGACTTTAACTGAAAAACTGTTTTTT. Translation gives CASSIGGTLTEKLFF.

This clone came up a few times. The gene calls are TRBV27 and TRBJ1-5; no clear D. The CDR3 has 15 residues. From germline, CDR1 is MNHEY and CDR2 SMNVEV (reference sequence). V was shortened by 8 bases and J by 1 base, with 15 bases between the two germline ends. The CDR3 bases are TGTGCCAGCTCTGAGGGCCAGTACAGCAATCAGCCCCAGCATTTT. This sequence encodes CASSEGQYSNQPQHF.